This passage covers 30 T cell receptor beta chains from one sample sequenced in a study of blood T cell repertoires in COVID-19. The table came from immunoSEQ multiplex PCR; TCRdb's copy has only in-frame clones and leaves some out. Of 230,000 or so clones in the sample, roughly nine tenths were seen once. The specimen was peripheral blood. The receptors shown here come from a woman between 40 and 55 years old who had recovered from COVID-19.

The chain is built from TRBV2 and TRBJ2-7; D possibly corresponds to TRBD1 (6 bases). The CDR3 length is 14 residues. With 3 bases removed from V and 3 bases from J, the gap between germline ends came to 12 bases. Germline-derived CDR1 and CDR2 are SNHLY and FYNNEI. In DNA, the CDR3 is TGTGCCAGCAGTGAGGGGGCAGGGCTCTACGAGCAGTACTTC. Translating it yields CASSEGAGLYEQYF.

This clone was counted once. The chain couples TRBV12-1 to TRBJ2-7; TRBD1, the D gene given by the table, was not confirmed from the DNA. TRBV12-1 is deemed a pseudogene. The length of the CDR3 is 13 residues. As DNA, the CDR3 is TGTGCCAGTTACAGGGGCTACTCCTACGAGCAGTACGTC. Translation: CASYRGYSYEQYV.

The chain combines TRBV13 with TRBJ2-7; 7 nucleotides line up with TRBD1. Germline V gives CDR1 PRHDT, CDR2 FYEKMQ (reference sequence). The junction had 8 bases not matched to a gene; V was cut back by 5 bases and J by 4 bases. There are 14 residues in the CDR3. CDR3 nucleotides: TGTGCCAGCAGCACACAGGGGTTTAGGTACGAGCAGTACGTC. Translating gives CASSTQGFRYEQYV.

V usage is TRBV6-2 or TRBV6-3 and J usage is TRBJ2-7; no definite D call. The germline gives CDR1 MNHEY, CDR2 SVGEGT. The CDR3 runs to 14 residues. V was shortened by 4 bases and J by 0 bases, with 10 bases between the two germline ends. CDR3 sequence: CASSSSFSSYEQYV. CDR3 DNA sequence: TGTGCCAGCAGTTCAAGTTTCAGCTCCTACGAGCAGTACGTC.

The chain links TRBV7-9 to TRBJ2-5; no reliable D call. With 6 bases removed from V and 0 bases from J, the gap between germline ends came to 11 bases. The germline V gene has CDR1 SEHNR and CDR2 FQNEAQ (reference sequence). This CDR3 has 14 amino acids. The CDR3 DNA reads as TGTGCCAGCAGAGCCGGAGAGTACCAAGAGACCCAGTACTTC. Amino acids: CASRAGEYQETQYF.

V usage is TRBV30 and J usage is TRBJ1-3; D is unclear. The germline V gene has CDR1 GTSNPN and CDR2 SVGIG (reference sequence). V lost 1 base, J lost 4 bases, and 5 bases lay in between. The CDR3 spans 12 residues. In DNA, the CDR3 is TGTGCCTGGAGTGGTCGGGGAAACACCATATATTTT. It encodes CAWSGRGNTIYF. The variable domain in full, completed from reference TRBV30 and TRBJ1-3, reads SQTIHQWPATLVQPVGSPLSLECTVEGTSNPNLYWYRQAAGRGLQLLFYSVGIGQISSEVPQNLSASRPQDRQFILSSKKLLLSDSGFYLCAWSGRGNTIYFGEGSWLTVV.

The chain recombines TRBV21-1 with TRBJ1-1; TRBD1, the D gene given by the table, was not confirmed from the DNA. TRBV21-1 is reported as a pseudogene. The CDR3 sequence is 17 residues long. The CDR3 nucleotides are TGTGCCAGCAGCAAAGGGGTGTGGACAGGGAAGCGCACTGAAGCTTTCTTT. Translating it yields CASSKGVWTGKRTEAFF.

The chain couples TRBV9 to TRBJ2-7; tentatively, D is TRBD1 (5 bases). This CDR3 comprises 13 residues. With 5 bases removed from V and 1 base from J, the gap between germline ends came to 10 bases. CDR1 and CDR2 (germline): SGDLS, YYNGEE. CDR3 region: CASSRQGSYEQYV. CDR3 DNA: TGTGCCAGCAGTCGCCAGGGTTCCTACGAGCAGTACGTC.

The V call is TRBV29-1, the J call TRBJ1-4; D unclear. Trimming stripped 4 bases from V and 5 bases from J, with 8 bases between. The CDR3 totals 12 residues. Germline values: CDR1 SQVTM, CDR2 ANQGSEA. The CDR3 reads CSVAGVNEKLFF. The DNA of the CDR3 is TGCAGCGTTGCCGGGGTGAATGAAAAACTGTTTTTT.

The rearrangement joins TRBV4-1 to TRBJ2-1; perhaps TRBD2 as D (5 bases). The germline V gene encodes CDR1 MGHRA and CDR2 YSYEKL. V lost 4 bases and J 7 bases, leaving 8 bases between the germline ends. This CDR3 has 12 amino acids. The CDR3 sequence is CASSPGGNEQFF. CDR3 in DNA: TGCGCCAGCAGCCCAGGCGGGAATGAGCAGTTCTTC.

The chain links TRBV6-5 to TRBJ1-2; D is unclear. The length of the CDR3 is 14 residues. V was shortened by 7 bases and J by 7 bases, with 19 bases between the two germline ends. The V gene's germline CDR1 is MNHEY and CDR2 SVGAGI. CDR3 in DNA: TGTGCCAGCACCGTCCACGGAACAGTCACTGGCTACACCTTC. Translating it yields CASTVHGTVTGYTF.

The chain joins TRBV2 to TRBJ2-4, with 8 bases fitting TRBD1. The junction had 9 bases not matched to a gene; V was cut back by 8 bases and J by 3 bases. The length of the CDR3 is 15 residues. The V gene's germline CDR1 is SNHLY and CDR2 FYNNEI. CDR3 sequence (DNA): TGTGCCAGCTCCCCCAGGGGGCAGGTCAAAAACATTCAGTACTTC. Translation: CASSPRGQVKNIQYF.

This CDR3 reads CATSRDKLYQETQYF. The CDR3 bases are TGTGCCACCAGCAGAGATAAACTGTACCAAGAGACCCAGTACTTC. The chain uses TRBV15 and TRBJ2-5; D gene ambiguous. This CDR3 comprises 15 residues. Germline V gene lookup returns CDR1 LNHNV and CDR2 YYDKDF (reference sequence). V gave up 0 bases and J gave up 0 bases, with 8 bases separating them.

The chain links TRBV7-9 to TRBJ2-1; TRBD2 matches 12 bases. Per germline, CDR1 SEHNR and CDR2 FQNEAQ (reference sequence). V was clipped by 4 bases and J by 5 bases; unmatched bases: 9. This CDR3 has 17 amino acids. DNA for the CDR3: TGTGCCAGCAGCTCGCACCCCAGGACTAGCGGGGACAATGAGCAGTTCTTC. Protein product: CASSSHPRTSGDNEQFF.

The chain has TRBV3-1 (or the pseudogene TRBV3-2) and TRBJ1-5; D unresolved. V lost 5 bases, J lost 8 bases, and 10 bases lay in between. Germline loops: CDR1 LGHDT, CDR2 YNNKEL (reference sequence). The CDR3 loop spans 12 amino acids. The CDR3 coding sequence is TGTGCCAGCAGCTCGGTAGGAGAGCCCCAGCATTTT. Translated: CASSSVGEPQHF.

In its sample, this clone was seen a few times. The chain is built from TRBV7-6 and TRBJ2-1; 8 bases match TRBD2. The CDR3 has 15 residues. Per germline, CDR1 SGHVS and CDR2 FNYEAQ. Trimming removed 2 bases from V and 5 bases from J; junction bases left unmatched: 5. CDR3: CASSLTGGPDNEQFF. The CDR3 nucleotides read TGTGCCAGCAGCTTAACGGGAGGGCCAGACAATGAGCAGTTCTTC.

The chain joins TRBV2 to TRBJ2-1; 10 nucleotides agree with TRBD2. CDR1 SNHLY and CDR2 FYNNEI come from the germline V gene. There are 14 residues in the CDR3. Trimming cost V 11 bases and J 6 bases; bases outside gene matches: 10. This CDR3 reads CAGSTSGETNEQFF. CDR3 nucleotide sequence: TGTGCCGGATCTACTAGCGGGGAAACCAATGAGCAGTTCTTC.

The CDR3 sequence is CASSFGRPGETQYF. In nucleotides, the CDR3 is TGTGCCAGCAGTTTTGGTCGGCCAGGAGAGACCCAGTACTTC. The V call is TRBV27, the J call TRBJ2-5, with D unresolved. The V gene's germline CDR1 is MNHEY and CDR2 SMNVEV (reference sequence). V was shortened by 3 bases and J by 4 bases, with 12 bases between the two germline ends. The CDR3 contains 14 residues.

The count of this clone is one. The chain joins TRBV12-5 to TRBJ1-6; D is perhaps TRBD1 (6 bases). Germline values: CDR1 LGHNT, CDR2 FRNRAP. The germline V and J ends were trimmed by 7 bases and 7 bases, with 14 bases remaining between them. The CDR3 sequence is 14 residues long. CDR3 residues: CASARPQGNSPLHF. The DNA for the CDR3 is TGTGCTAGTGCCCGCCCCCAGGGGAATTCACCCCTCCACTTT.

This clone was detected only once. The gene calls are TRBV20-1 and TRBJ2-3; 9 bases line up with TRBD1. V lost 3 bases and J lost 7; bases outside the gene matches: 5. The CDR3 runs 13 residues. Germline V gene sequence: CDR1 DFQATT, CDR2 SNEGSKA (reference sequence). The CDR3 DNA is TGCAGTGCTAGTGACAGGGGGACCAATACGCAGTATTTT. Translating it yields CSASDRGTNTQYF.

The chain combines TRBV5-1 with TRBJ2-3; the D is unclear. This CDR3 has 16 amino acids. V was clipped by 4 bases and J by 6 bases, with 21 bases between them. Germline CDR1 SGHRS, CDR2 YFSETQ. DNA for the CDR3: TGCGCCAGCAGCGGAACCCTGGCGGCGCCAGTCGATACGCAGTATTTT. This gives the protein CASSGTLAAPVDTQYF.

The chain employs TRBV30 and TRBJ2-1; TRBD2 matches 12 bases. Germline loops: CDR1 GTSNPN, CDR2 SVGIG (reference sequence). This CDR3 is built from 15 residues. V was pared by 2 bases and J by 9 bases, with 8 bases of the junction left unmatched. The CDR3 spells CAWSNPSGGAAEQFF. For the CDR3, the DNA is TGTGCCTGGAGTAACCCTAGCGGGGGGGCCGCTGAGCAGTTCTTC.

The chain couples TRBV2 to TRBJ1-2; 10 bases fit TRBD1. This CDR3 has 15 residues. The germline V gene has CDR1 SNHLY and CDR2 FYNNEI. Trimming at V came to 7 bases and at J to 6 bases, leaving 11 bases not matched to a gene. CDR3 bases: TGTGCCAGCACACTCCGGGACAGGGGATTAGATGGCTACACCTTC. Translation gives CASTLRDRGLDGYTF.

The CDR3 DNA is TGTGCCTGGAGTGTCATCTCTGGAAACACCATATATTTT. This encodes CAWSVISGNTIYF. This sequence joins TRBV30 and TRBJ1-3; D is uncertain. Germline V gene lookup returns CDR1 GTSNPN and CDR2 SVGIG (reference sequence). The V end was cut by 0 bases, the J end by 0 bases, with 3 bases between. The CDR3 is 13 residues long. The full variable domain, with the rest looked up from reference TRBV30 and TRBJ1-3, is SQTIHQWPATLVQPVGSPLSLECTVEGTSNPNLYWYRQAAGRGLQLLFYSVGIGQISSEVPQNLSASRPQDRQFILSSKKLLLSDSGFYLCAWSVISGNTIYFGEGSWLTVV.

This rearrangement joins TRBV7-2 to TRBJ2-7, with 13 positions matching TRBD2. The CDR3 is 15 amino acids. Germline assignment: CDR1 SGHTA and CDR2 FQGNSA. J lost 6 bases, V lost 5 bases, and 7 bases had no gene match. CDR3 coding DNA: TGTGCCAGCAGCACCACTAGCGGGAGGGCCATCGAGCAGTACGTC. This sequence encodes CASSTTSGRAIEQYV.

This chain joins TRBV7-8 and TRBJ2-1, with a tentative D call TRBD2 (5 bases). The CDR3 is 14 amino acids. Germline CDR1 reads SGHVS; CDR2 reads FQNEAQ. The V gene lost 7 bases and the J gene lost 2 bases, with 12 bases spanning the gap. Written as DNA, the CDR3 is TGTGCCAGCAAACTAGTTTCCGCCTACAATGAGCAGTTCTTC. Translated, it gives CASKLVSAYNEQFF.

This chain uses TRBV3-1 (or the pseudogene TRBV3-2) with TRBJ1-6; tentative D call: TRBD1 (5 bases). Germline CDR1 and CDR2: LGHDT and YNNKEL (reference sequence). V was pared by 2 bases and J by 7 bases, with 15 bases between. The CDR3 contains 16 residues. CDR3 loop: CASSQYSGGKNSPLHF. DNA of the CDR3: TGTGCCAGCAGCCAATACTCCGGGGGTAAGAATTCACCCCTCCACTTT.

The chain links TRBV18 to TRBJ2-7, with D perhaps matching TRBD1 (6 bases). The CDR3 extends over 14 amino acids. V lost 3 bases and J lost 3, with 12 bases in between. Germline V CDR1 and CDR2: KGHSH, LQKENI. For the CDR3, the DNA is TGTGCCAGCTCACCCGGGACATCTGTCTACGAGCAGTACTTC. Its protein product is CASSPGTSVYEQYF.

This clone was seen only once. The rearrangement joins TRBV11-3 to TRBJ2-2; no firm D call. The V gene's germline CDR1 is SGHNT and CDR2 YENEEA. Trimming cost V 1 base and J 2 bases, with 5 bases left between them. The CDR3 sequence is 14 residues long. For the CDR3, the DNA is TGTGCCAGCAGCTTAGCCCTCAACACCGGGGAGCTGTTTTTT. Translating it yields CASSLALNTGELFF.

J is TRBJ2-7 and V is TRBV10-3; D is ambiguous. The CDR3 is made up of 13 amino acids. Germline assignment: CDR1 ENHRY and CDR2 SYGVKD. V was trimmed by 3 bases and J by 0 bases, leaving 6 bases between them. CDR3 amino acids: CAISDPSSYEQYV. In nucleotides, the CDR3 is TGTGCCATCAGTGATCCGAGCTCCTACGAGCAGTACGTC.